Many counts were recorded for the clone carrying this TCR beta chain. Template was bulk tumor genomic DNA, 600 to 650 ng per sample. Several spatially distant biopsies were obtained per primary tumor intraoperatively. These patients got curative surgery after being newly diagnosed with untreated non-small cell lung cancer. Multiplex PCR was performed with 32 V and 13 J primers, and it amplified TCR beta CDR3. TCRdb re-called the multiplex PCR reads through MiXCR, storing one row per CDR3 protein. The top ten clones hold 5.2% of a sample with fewer than 15,000 distinct CDR3 sequences, less than 35% of them seen once. With 6 bases removed from V and 10 bases from J, the gap between germline ends came to 10 bases. This CDR3 has 11 amino acids. The record originates from a study of immune heterogeneity within non-small cell lung tumors.

The sequencing sample was made of lung tumor tissue. The TCR originated in a man aged 35-49 years with non-small cell lung cancer. The rearrangement uses TRBV12-3 or TRBV12-4 and TRBJ2-1; no firm D call. CDR3 in DNA: TGTGCCAGCAGCCCGACGGAGGAGCAGTTCTTC. Residues: CASSPTEEQFF.